The rows below give T cell receptor beta chains drawn from one sample of a study of memory CD4+ T cells and cytomegalovirus serostatus. The method was immunoSEQ multiplex PCR; TCRdb's version includes in-frame clones alone and lacks a portion of them. Among around 45,000 clones, around four fifths were seen once, and the ten largest hold around 0.61%. What was sequenced was memory CD4+ T cells from blood. The receptors come from an adult in good health and CMV-seronegative. The CDR3 runs from the conserved cysteine through the conserved F or W. A D gene is named only where the DNA matches it firmly. Some rows have no size entry. The others give once, few or many, or a class for an expanded clone.

len,j_gene,d_gene,abundance,v_gene,CDR3nt,CDR3aa
15,TRBJ2-5,NA,NA,TRBV4-2,TGTGCCAGCGGAACGACAGGGGAGGGGCAAGAGACCCAGTACTTC,CASGTTGEGQETQYF
17,TRBJ1-6,NA,NA,TRBV25-1,TGTGCCAGCAGTGAAAGTAGAACGAGCTCCTATAATTCACCCCTCCACTTT,CASSESRTSSYNSPLHF
13,TRBJ2-2,NA,NA,TRBV29-1,TGCAGCGTTCAACACGGGGAGGCCGGGGAGCTGTTTTTT,CSVQHGEAGELFF
15,TRBJ1-6,NA,NA,TRBV27,TGTGCCAGCAGTCCCCTGGGGGGGGGTAATTCACCCCTCCACTTT,CASSPLGGGNSPLHF
15,TRBJ1-3,NA,NA,TRBV5-1,TGCGCCAGCAGCAAACTACAGGGCTCTGGAAACACCATATATTTT,CASSKLQGSGNTIYF
22,TRBJ1-1,TRBD1,NA,TRBV13,TGTGCCAGCAGCTCCTTAGGCTTCCGGACAGGGTCGGTAATTGGGTTGAACACTGAAGCTTTCTTT,CASSSLGFRTGSVIGLNTEAFF
14,TRBJ1-1,NA,NA,TRBV10-1,TGCGCCAGCAGTGATGAGGGGGAGGACACTGAAGCTTTCTTT,CASSDEGEDTEAFF
15,TRBJ1-2,TRBD1,NA,TRBV9,TGTGCCAGCAGCTCCACCCTACAGGGGAACTATGGCTACACCTTC,CASSSTLQGNYGYTF
14,TRBJ1-4,NA,NA,TRBV15,TGTGCCACCAGGAGGGCGTTGGGGGTTGAAAAACTGTTTTTT,CATRRALGVEKLFF
15,TRBJ1-4,NA,once,TRBV7-8,TGTGCCAGCAGCTTAGATGAAGGGGCTTTGGTAAAACTGTTTTTT,CASSLDEGALVKLFF
15,TRBJ1-5,NA,NA,TRBV27,TGTGCCAGCAGCCGATTACAGGGTCGCAATCAGCCCCAGCATTTT,CASSRLQGRNQPQHF
16,TRBJ2-6,NA,NA,TRBV7-9,TGTGCCAGCAGCTTGAATAGCGTGAGGGGGGCCAACGTCCTGACTTTC,CASSLNSVRGANVLTF
13,TRBJ2-2,NA,NA,TRBV10-3,TGTGCCATCAGTGACCGTAACACCGGGGAGCTGTTTTTT,CAISDRNTGELFF
15,TRBJ2-6,TRBD2,NA,TRBV19,TGTGCCAGTAGTATTGGGGGGGCTGGGGCCAACGTCCTGACTTTC,CASSIGGAGANVLTF
13,TRBJ1-6,NA,NA,TRBV18,TGTGCCAGCTCACCCCGGCAGGATTCACCCCTCCACTTT,CASSPRQDSPLHF
15,TRBJ1-2,TRBD1,NA,TRBV4-3,TGCGCCAGCAGCCAAAGGGACAGGGTGTCCTATGGCTACACCTTC,CASSQRDRVSYGYTF